This TCR beta chain was documented in a study of blood T cell repertoires in COVID-19. Trimming took 2 bases from V and 2 from J, leaving 5 bases between them. The CDR3 runs to 13 residues. Per germline, CDR1 SGHNT and CDR2 YYREEE (reference sequence). The table came from immunoSEQ multiplex PCR; TCRdb's copy has only in-frame clones and leaves some out. The data hold approximately 300,000 clones, with more than 90% observed a single time. Sequenced input: PBMCs or T cells enriched from blood (not recorded which). The J gene is TRBJ1-5, the V gene TRBV5-4; D gene ambiguous. This sequence originates from a woman aged 30 to 39 who had been exposed to COVID-19. The CDR3 is CASSLYGNQPQHF. In DNA, the CDR3 is TGTGCCAGCAGCTTATATGGCAATCAGCCCCAGCATTTT. Based on the CDR3 plus reference TRBV5-4 and TRBJ1-5, the full variable domain is ETGVTQSPTHLIKTRGQQVTLRCSSQSGHNTVSWYQQALGQGPQFIFQYYREEENGRGNFPPRFSGLQFPNYSSELNVNALELDDSALYLCASSLYGNQPQHFGDGTRLSIL.